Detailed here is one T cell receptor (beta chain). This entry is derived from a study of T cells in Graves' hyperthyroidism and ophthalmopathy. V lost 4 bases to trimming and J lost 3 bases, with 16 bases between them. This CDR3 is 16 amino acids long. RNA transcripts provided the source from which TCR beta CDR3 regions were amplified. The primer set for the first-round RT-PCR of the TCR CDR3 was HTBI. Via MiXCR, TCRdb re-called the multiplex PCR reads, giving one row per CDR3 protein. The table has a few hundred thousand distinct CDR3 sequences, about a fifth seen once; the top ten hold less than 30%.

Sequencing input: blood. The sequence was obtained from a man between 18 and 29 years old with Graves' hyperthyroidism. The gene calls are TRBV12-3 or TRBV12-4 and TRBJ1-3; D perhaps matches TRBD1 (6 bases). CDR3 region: CASSSVSQGVGNTIYF. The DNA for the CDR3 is TGTGCCAGCAGTTCAGTCTCACAGGGTGTTGGAAACACCATATATTTT.